This TCR beta chain came from a study of blood T cell repertoires in COVID-19. Study at large: The cDNA or gDNA used as material had been derived from T cells, B-cell-depleted T cells, or PBMCs.

Original analysis: Quantification of nucleated cells was approximated via reference gene primer amplification. Assay used: immunoSEQ multiplex PCR; TCRdb lists only in-frame clones, some missing. V and J calls and clone size come straight from that table; D and trimming were deduced from the DNA. The table records tens of thousands of clones, around 90% of them present only once. The CDR3 extends over 12 amino acids. Trimming took off 4 bases at V and 4 bases at J, with 8 bases between the two ends. Germline assignment: CDR1 LGHDT and CDR2 YNNKEL (reference sequence). This clone occurred a few times. The sequencing input was peripheral blood. V gene TRBV3-1 (or the pseudogene TRBV3-2) combines with J gene TRBJ2-7, with D perhaps matching TRBD1 (5 bases). The sequence derives from a man older than 75 with acute or convalescent COVID-19. The CDR3 DNA reads as TGTGCCAGCAGCCCAAGGACATACGAGCAGTACTTC. Amino acids: CASSPRTYEQYF.